A single sample is the source of the 28 T cell receptor beta chains below, sequenced in a study of T cell repertoires in cytomegalovirus infection. One entry per CDR3 protein results from TCRdb running MiXCR on the reads. In the table there are about 470,000 distinct CDR3 sequences, about 44% of which are singletons. These receptors lack a known antigen. Source: cultured PBMCs, taken from culture after CMV antigen stimulation. These receptors all come from a human donor in good health (CMV status not recorded). Some clones in this sample may be carry-over from other donors' samples.

The sample holds one count of this clonotype. The chain has TRBV4-1 and TRBJ1-5, with D possibly matching TRBD1 (5 bases). This CDR3 region has 13 residues. The V and J ends lost 5 bases and 5 bases respectively, with 10 bases between them. Germline-derived CDR1 and CDR2 are MGHRA and YSYEKL. In DNA, the CDR3 is TGCGCCAGCAGCATAGGCAGGGATCAGCCCCAGCATTTT. Its translation is CASSIGRDQPQHF.

This clonotype was seen a few times. The gene calls are TRBV5-5 and TRBJ2-1; perhaps TRBD2 as D (5 bases). V was clipped by 0 bases and J by 10 bases, with 17 bases between them. This CDR3 has 15 residues. Germline V CDR1 and CDR2: SGHKS, YYEKEE (reference sequence). CDR3 residues: CASSLGDDSAKEQFF. CDR3 sequence (DNA): TGTGCCAGCAGCTTGGGTGACGATAGCGCAAAGGAGCAGTTCTTC.

V gene TRBV7-7 combines with J gene TRBJ2-7; TRBD1 is a possible D gene (5 bases). V shed 5 bases and J shed 2 bases, with 19 bases lying between them. CDR3 length: 16 amino acids. Germline CDR1 and CDR2: SSHAT and FNYEAQ (reference sequence). CDR3 loop: CASSPHLRGDTYEQYF. CDR3 nucleotide sequence: TGTGCCAGCAGCCCACATCTTAGGGGTGACACCTACGAGCAGTACTTC.

The chain combines TRBV12-3 or TRBV12-4 with TRBJ1-6; 7 nucleotides agree with TRBD1. The CDR3 sequence is 13 residues long. The J segment lost 11 bases and the V segment lost 4 bases, leaving 5 bases of the junction unmatched. CDR3 sequence reads: CASSWDRRAPLHF. The CDR3 bases are TGTGCCAGCAGTTGGGACAGAAGAGCACCCCTCCACTTT.

This clonotype was observed a few times. The V and J genes are TRBV4-1 and TRBJ2-5, with TRBD2 identical over 12 bases. V shed 5 bases and J 5 bases; nucleotides not matched to a gene: 6. Germline CDR1 MGHRA, CDR2 YSYEKL. The CDR3 sequence is 15 residues long. As DNA, the CDR3 is TGCGCCAGCAGCGATGGACTAGCGGGGCCGGAGACCCAGTACTTC. This sequence encodes CASSDGLAGPETQYF.

In this sample, this clonotype turned up once. The chain couples TRBV5-6 to TRBJ2-1; either TRBD1 or TRBD2 may fit D (6 bases each). Trimming took off 0 bases at V and 2 bases at J, with 9 bases between the two ends. This CDR3 region has 15 residues. The germline V gene encodes CDR1 SGHDT and CDR2 YYEEEE. CDR3 amino acids: CASSLGGAAYNEQFF. The CDR3 nucleotides are TGTGCCAGCAGCTTGGGGGGGGCAGCCTACAATGAGCAGTTCTTC.

The chain couples TRBV19 to TRBJ2-1; possibly TRBD1 or TRBD2 for D (5 bases each). Between the trimmed V and J ends, which lost 7 bases and 2 bases, there was a span of 15 bases. Germline V gives CDR1 LNHDA, CDR2 SQIVND (reference sequence). The CDR3 contains 15 residues. CDR3 coding DNA: TGTGCCAGTACCCCAGCCGGGACCCCCTACAATGAGCAGTTCTTC. Encoded protein: CASTPAGTPYNEQFF.

This clonotype was detected only a few times. The chain employs TRBV7-9 and TRBJ1-2, with a weak D call TRBD1 (6 bases). Trimming removed 5 bases from V and 2 bases from J, with 15 bases in between. The CDR3 runs to 15 residues. In germline, CDR1 is SEHNR, CDR2 FQNEAQ (reference sequence). The CDR3, as DNA: TGTGCCAGCAGCCTGGAGGGGGGGGGCAACTATGGCTACACCTTC. Protein sequence: CASSLEGGGNYGYTF.

The chain uses TRBV7-2 and TRBJ2-7; a possible D gene is TRBD1 (5 bases). The germline V gene has CDR1 SGHTA and CDR2 FQGNSA. V was trimmed by 1 base and J by 6 bases, leaving 13 bases between them. There are 14 residues in the CDR3. The CDR3 region has the DNA TGTGCCAGCAGCTTAGGTTCGAGGCAGGGCGAGCAGTACTTC. It encodes CASSLGSRQGEQYF. The full variable domain, in which reference TRBV7-2 and TRBJ2-7 provide the parts outside the CDR3, is GAGVSQSPSNKVTEKGKDVELRCDPISGHTALYWYRQSLGQGLEFLIYFQGNSAPDKSGLPSDRFSAERTGGSVSTLTIQRTQQEDSAVYLCASSLGSRQGEQYFGPGTRLTVT.

The table lists this clonotype with many counts. The chain is built from TRBV7-2 and TRBJ2-3; 8 bases are shared with TRBD1. V was pared by 3 bases and J by 4 bases, with 6 bases of the junction left unmatched. Germline-derived CDR1 and CDR2 are SGHTA and FQGNSA. The CDR3 contains 15 residues. CDR3 nucleotides: TGTGCCAGCAGCTTCTGGACAGGGTTCTCAGATACGCAGTATTTT. This translates into CASSFWTGFSDTQYF.

The rearrangement links TRBV24-1 to TRBJ2-5; 9 bases fit TRBD2. Germline CDR1 and CDR2: KGHDR and SFDVKD. CDR3 length: 14 residues. Trimming removed 9 bases from V and 5 bases from J; junction bases left unmatched: 9. CDR3 in amino acids: CATGPAGGGETQYF. For the CDR3, the DNA is TGTGCCACCGGCCCGGCGGGGGGGGGCGAGACCCAGTACTTC.

This clonotype was recorded a few times. The gene calls are TRBV20-1 and TRBJ2-2, with D perhaps assigned TRBD1 or TRBD2 (5 bases each). The CDR3 has 13 amino acids. Germline V gene sequence: CDR1 DFQATT, CDR2 SNEGSKA (reference sequence). The CDR3 reads CSSGTENTGELFF. The DNA for the CDR3 is TGCAGCTCCGGGACGGAGAACACCGGGGAGCTGTTTTTT.

This clonotype was detected many times. The chain carries TRBV7-6 and TRBJ2-3, with D uncertain. V was cut by 3 bases and J by 3 bases, with 10 bases left in between. The CDR3 is 14 amino acids. Germline V CDR1 and CDR2: SGHVS, FNYEAQ. CDR3 sequence: CASSFSDTTDTQYF. CDR3 sequence (DNA): TGTGCCAGCAGCTTTTCAGACACAACAGATACGCAGTATTTT.

This clonotype was recorded at least ten times. The chain is built from TRBV7-7 and TRBJ1-1, with a possible D match to TRBD1 (5 bases). Germline CDR1 reads SSHAT; CDR2 reads FNYEAQ (reference sequence). The V gene lost 5 bases and the J gene lost 1 base, with 8 bases spanning the gap. The CDR3 spans 13 residues. DNA for the CDR3: TGTGCCAGCAGCGCAGACAGGAACACTGAAGCTTTCTTT. Translating it yields CASSADRNTEAFF.

This rearrangement joins TRBV20-1 to TRBJ2-1, with a weak D call TRBD2 (5 bases). Germline lookup yields CDR1 DFQATT and CDR2 SNEGSKA (reference sequence). The length of the CDR3 is 17 residues. The ends were cut back, 0 bases at V and 4 bases at J, with 19 bases in the middle. The chain's CDR3 is CSARDPAAAKVYNEQFF. Here the CDR3 DNA reads TGCAGTGCTAGAGATCCGGCAGCGGCAAAGGTATACAATGAGCAGTTCTTC.

The CDR3 nucleotides read TGTGCCAGCAGCCTACGGGGTACGGCCATTGAAAAACTGTTTTTT. Translated: CASSLRGTAIEKLFF. The chain uses TRBV7-2 and TRBJ1-4; D gene ambiguous. The CDR3 extends over 15 amino acids. Per the germline V gene, CDR1 is SGHTA and CDR2 is FQGNSA. V shed 5 bases and J shed 7 bases, with 17 bases lying between them.

The chain recombines TRBV19 with TRBJ2-5, with 10 bases that match TRBD2. Per the germline V gene, CDR1 is LNHDA and CDR2 is SQIVND (reference sequence). J was trimmed by 5 bases and V by 7 bases; bases with no gene match: 13. This CDR3 region has 16 residues. Written as DNA, the CDR3 is TGTGCCAGTACCCCGAGAAGGCTAGCGGGAGTGGAGACCCAGTACTTC. This sequence encodes CASTPRRLAGVETQYF.

This clonotype was observed a few times. The V call is TRBV11-3, the J call TRBJ2-3; TRBD2 matches at 11 bases. Trimming at V came to 5 bases and at J to 6 bases, leaving 7 bases not matched to a gene. The germline V gene encodes CDR1 SGHNT and CDR2 YENEEA. This CDR3 spans 15 amino acids. This chain's CDR3 is CASSNLAGGSDTQYF. In nucleotides, the CDR3 is TGTGCCAGCAGCAACCTAGCGGGGGGCTCGGATACGCAGTATTTT. Full variable domain (outside the CDR3, taken from reference TRBV11-3 and TRBJ2-3): EAGVVQSPRYKIIEKKQPVAFWCNPISGHNTLYWYLQNLGQGPELLIRYENEEAVDDSQLPKDRFSAERLKGVDSTLKIQPAELGDSAVYLCASSNLAGGSDTQYFGPGTRLTVL.

V is TRBV4-1 and J is TRBJ2-7; D possibly corresponds to TRBD2 (6 bases). V gave up 0 bases and J gave up 3 bases, with 21 bases separating them. The CDR3 runs to 18 residues. Germline CDR1 reads MGHRA; CDR2 reads YSYEKL. CDR3: CASSQDRSAPGSIYEQYF. CDR3 nucleotide sequence: TGCGCCAGCAGCCAAGATAGGTCGGCCCCCGGGAGCATCTACGAGCAGTACTTC.

This clonotype was counted between two and nine times. J is TRBJ2-5 and V is TRBV7-8; TRBD2 matches 8 bases. V was pared by 2 bases and J by 4 bases, with 12 bases of the junction left unmatched. Germline CDR1 SGHVS, CDR2 FQNEAQ. CDR3 length: 17 amino acids. Here the CDR3 reads CASSLSMASGWGETQYF. The CDR3 bases are TGTGCCAGCAGCTTATCGATGGCTAGCGGGTGGGGAGAGACCCAGTACTTC.

The V gene is TRBV28, the J gene TRBJ2-1, with 8 bases aligning to TRBD1. V was pared by 1 base and J by 6 bases, with 5 bases of the junction left unmatched. This CDR3 region has 15 residues. Germline V gives CDR1 MDHEN, CDR2 SYDVKM. The CDR3 loop is CASSLYGQGPNEQFF. CDR3 in DNA: TGTGCCAGCAGTTTATATGGACAGGGTCCCAATGAGCAGTTCTTC.

V usage is TRBV19 and J usage is TRBJ2-1; 8 nucleotides line up with TRBD2. The CDR3 consists of 14 residues. The germline V gene encodes CDR1 LNHDA and CDR2 SQIVND (reference sequence). Trimming removed 6 bases from V and 6 bases from J; junction bases left unmatched: 7. CDR3 loop: CASSPPGLGNEQFF. The CDR3 DNA follows: TGTGCCAGTAGCCCTCCGGGACTAGGCAATGAGCAGTTCTTC.

The rearrangement joins TRBV12-3 or TRBV12-4 to TRBJ1-6; D gene uncertain. The length of the CDR3 is 13 residues. The V and J ends lost 7 bases and 4 bases respectively, with 8 bases between them. CDR3 sequence: CASTPSYNSPLHF. The CDR3, as DNA: TGTGCCAGCACTCCGTCATATAATTCACCCCTCCACTTT.

The chain uses TRBV11-2 and TRBJ2-3, with D unclear. Germline values: CDR1 SGHAT, CDR2 FQNNGV. CDR3 length: 12 residues. The germline V and J ends were trimmed by 5 bases and 4 bases, with 7 bases remaining between them. The CDR3 DNA reads TGTGCCAGCAGCGACAAGCCAGATACGCAGTATTTT. Encoded protein: CASSDKPDTQYF.

CDR3 loop: CASSLLPGTAAYNSPLHF. The CDR3 region has the DNA TGCGCCAGCAGCTTGTTGCCCGGGACAGCAGCCTATAATTCACCCCTCCACTTT. This chain connects TRBV5-1 to TRBJ1-6; 7 bases map to TRBD1. Germline loops: CDR1 SGHRS, CDR2 YFSETQ. V shed 1 base and J 2 bases; nucleotides not matched to a gene: 9. This CDR3 is 18 amino acids long.

The chain carries TRBV15 and TRBJ1-2; D remains ambiguous. Trimming removed 0 bases at V and 4 bases at J, with 3 bases between. This CDR3 is built from 12 residues. In germline, CDR1 is LNHNV, CDR2 YYDKDF (reference sequence). CDR3 coding DNA: TGTGCCACCAGCAGAGATCCCTATGGCTACACCTTC. Its protein is CATSRDPYGYTF.

The genes are TRBV7-2 and TRBJ2-1; the match to TRBD1 covers 9 bases. The germline CDR1 and CDR2 sequences are SGHTA and FQGNSA. CDR3 size: 14 residues. Germline trimming cut 6 bases from V and 6 bases from J; bases unmatched to any gene: 6. DNA for the CDR3: TGTGCCAGCAGTCGGGACAGGGTAGGCAATGAGCAGTTCTTC. The encoded protein is CASSRDRVGNEQFF.

The chain employs TRBV9 and TRBJ2-1; D ambiguous. CDR3 length: 15 residues. V was trimmed by 0 bases and J by 5 bases, leaving 12 bases between them. Germline CDR1 is SGDLS and CDR2 is YYNGEE. The CDR3 nucleotides read TGTGCCAGCAGCGTAGGTGGAAGCGAACACAATGAGCAGTTCTTC. This gives the protein CASSVGGSEHNEQFF.